The 3 T cell receptor beta chains reported below all come from one sample, sequenced in a study of blood T cell repertoires in COVID-19. TCRdb keeps only in-frame clones here, not all; method: immunoSEQ multiplex PCR. The table includes under 75,000 clones, approximately 80% detected once. Sequenced sample: peripheral blood. The source is a woman at least 80 years old with active or convalescent COVID-19.

V gene TRBV19 combines with J gene TRBJ1-4, with 7 bases identical to TRBD1. CDR3 length: 14 amino acids. V lost 3 bases, J lost 5 bases, and 3 bases stayed unmatched. Per germline, CDR1 LNHDA and CDR2 SQIVND (reference sequence). CDR3 in amino acids: CASSMGQSNEKLFF. In DNA, the CDR3 is TGTGCCAGTAGTATGGGACAGTCAAATGAAAAACTGTTTTTT.

This rearrangement joins TRBV14 to TRBJ2-2; 11 nucleotides match TRBD1. This CDR3 is built from 15 residues. Germline CDR1 reads SGHDN; CDR2 reads FVKESK. The ends lost 3 bases at V and 7 bases at J; junction bases unmatched: 4. The CDR3: CASSHGQGAVGELFF. For the CDR3, the DNA is TGTGCCAGCAGCCATGGACAGGGGGCTGTCGGGGAGCTGTTTTTT.

The V call is TRBV11-2, the J call TRBJ2-4; no reliable D call. Trimming took 1 base from V and 0 from J, leaving 4 bases between them. Germline loops: CDR1 SGHAT, CDR2 FQNNGV. The CDR3 consists of 14 residues. The CDR3 loop is CASSLALAKNIQYF. The CDR3, as DNA: TGTGCCAGCAGCTTAGCCCTAGCCAAAAACATTCAGTACTTC.